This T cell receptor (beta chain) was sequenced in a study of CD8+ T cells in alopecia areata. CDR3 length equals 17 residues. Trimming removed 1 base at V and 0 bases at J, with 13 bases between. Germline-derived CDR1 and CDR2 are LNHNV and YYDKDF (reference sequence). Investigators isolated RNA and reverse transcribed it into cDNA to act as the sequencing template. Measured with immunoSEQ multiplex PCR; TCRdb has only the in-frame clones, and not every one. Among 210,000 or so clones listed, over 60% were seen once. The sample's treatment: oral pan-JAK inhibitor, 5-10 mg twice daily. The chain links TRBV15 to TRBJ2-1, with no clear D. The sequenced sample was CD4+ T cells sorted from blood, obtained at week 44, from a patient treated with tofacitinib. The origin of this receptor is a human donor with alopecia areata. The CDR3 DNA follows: TGTGCCACCAGCAGAGTCTCTGGGGTAGGCTCCTACAATGAGCAGTTCTTC. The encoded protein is CATSRVSGVGSYNEQFF.